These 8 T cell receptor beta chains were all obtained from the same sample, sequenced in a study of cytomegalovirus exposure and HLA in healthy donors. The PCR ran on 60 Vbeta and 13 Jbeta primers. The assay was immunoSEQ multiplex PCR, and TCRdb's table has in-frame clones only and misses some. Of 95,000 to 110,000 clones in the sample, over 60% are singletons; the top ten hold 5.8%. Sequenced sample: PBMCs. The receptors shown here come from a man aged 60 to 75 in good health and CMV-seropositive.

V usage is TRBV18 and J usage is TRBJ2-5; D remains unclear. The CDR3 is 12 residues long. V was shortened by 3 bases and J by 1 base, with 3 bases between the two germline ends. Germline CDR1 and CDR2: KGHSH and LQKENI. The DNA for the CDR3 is TGTGCCAGCTCACCCTCCCAAGAGACCCAGTACTTC. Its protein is CASSPSQETQYF.

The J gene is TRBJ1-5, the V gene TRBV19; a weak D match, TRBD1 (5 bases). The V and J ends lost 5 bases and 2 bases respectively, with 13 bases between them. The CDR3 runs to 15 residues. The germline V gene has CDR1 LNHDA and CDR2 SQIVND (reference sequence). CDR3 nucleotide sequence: TGTGCCAGTAGTCCTCAGGGAGGAGGCAATCAGCCCCAGCATTTT. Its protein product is CASSPQGGGNQPQHF.

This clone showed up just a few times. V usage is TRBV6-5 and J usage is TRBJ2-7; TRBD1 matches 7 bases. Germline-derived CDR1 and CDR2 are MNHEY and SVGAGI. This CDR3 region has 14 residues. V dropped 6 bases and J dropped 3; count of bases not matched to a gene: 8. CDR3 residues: CASSGDSRIYEQYF. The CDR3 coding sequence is TGTGCCAGCAGCGGGGACAGTAGGATCTACGAGCAGTACTTC.

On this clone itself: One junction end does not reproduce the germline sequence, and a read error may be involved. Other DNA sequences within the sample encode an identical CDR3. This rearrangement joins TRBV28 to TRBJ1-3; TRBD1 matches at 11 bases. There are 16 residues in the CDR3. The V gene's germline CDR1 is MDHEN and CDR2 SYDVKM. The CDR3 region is CASSLPGQGDGNTIYF. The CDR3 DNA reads TGTGCCAGTAGTTTGCCGGGACAGGGGGATGGAAACACCATATATTTT. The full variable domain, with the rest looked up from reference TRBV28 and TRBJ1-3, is DVKVTQSSRYLVKRTGEKVFLECVQDMDHENMFWYRQDPGLGLRLIYFSYDVKMKEKGDIPEGYSVSREKKERFSLILESASTNQTSMYLCASSLPGQGDGNTIYFGEGSWLTVV.

The CDR3 DNA reads TGTGCCAGTATCAACGAGGGAGGGCAGTACTTC. Protein sequence: CASINEGGQYF. The chain combines TRBV19 with TRBJ2-7; D perhaps matches TRBD2 (6 bases). This CDR3 has 11 amino acids. The V gene's germline CDR1 is LNHDA and CDR2 SQIVND (reference sequence). V was shortened by 7 bases and J by 9 bases, with 13 bases between the two germline ends.

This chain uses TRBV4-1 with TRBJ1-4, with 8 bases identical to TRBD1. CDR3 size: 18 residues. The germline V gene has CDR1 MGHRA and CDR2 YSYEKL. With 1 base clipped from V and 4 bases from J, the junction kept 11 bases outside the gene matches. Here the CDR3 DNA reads TGCGCCAGCAGCCAAGCCCCTCAAAGGACAGGGCTTAATGAAAAACTGTTTTTT. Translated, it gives CASSQAPQRTGLNEKLFF.

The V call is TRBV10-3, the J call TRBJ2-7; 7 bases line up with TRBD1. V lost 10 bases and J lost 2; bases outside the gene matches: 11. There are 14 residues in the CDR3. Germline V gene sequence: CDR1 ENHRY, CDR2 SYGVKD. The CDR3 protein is CANAKQGFPYEQYF. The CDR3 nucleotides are TGTGCCAACGCGAAACAGGGGTTCCCCTACGAGCAGTACTTC.

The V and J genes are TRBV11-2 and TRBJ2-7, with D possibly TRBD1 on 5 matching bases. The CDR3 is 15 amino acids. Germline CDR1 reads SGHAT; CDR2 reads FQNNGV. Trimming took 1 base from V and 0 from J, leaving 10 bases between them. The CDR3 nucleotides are TGTGCCAGCAGCTTAGGGACACCACTCTCCTACGAGCAGTACTTC. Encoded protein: CASSLGTPLSYEQYF.